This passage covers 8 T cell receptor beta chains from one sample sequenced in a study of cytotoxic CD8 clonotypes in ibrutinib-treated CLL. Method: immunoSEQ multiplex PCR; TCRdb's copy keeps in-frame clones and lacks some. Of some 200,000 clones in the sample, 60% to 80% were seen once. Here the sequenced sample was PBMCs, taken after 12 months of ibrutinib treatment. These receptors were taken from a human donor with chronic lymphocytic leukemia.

The CDR3 loop is CASSLAPAGGGETQYF. DNA for the CDR3: TGTGCCAGCAGCTTGGCCCCAGCGGGAGGCGGAGAGACCCAGTACTTC. V gene TRBV5-6 combines with J gene TRBJ2-5; 9 bases are a match to TRBD2. This CDR3 region has 16 residues. Germline trimming cut 0 bases from V and 4 bases from J; bases unmatched to any gene: 7. Germline V gene lookup returns CDR1 SGHDT and CDR2 YYEEEE.

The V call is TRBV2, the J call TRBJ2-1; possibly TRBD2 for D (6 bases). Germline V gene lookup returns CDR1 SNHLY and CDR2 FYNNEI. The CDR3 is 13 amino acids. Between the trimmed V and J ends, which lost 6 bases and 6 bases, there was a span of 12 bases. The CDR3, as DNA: TGTGCCAGCAGCTCGGGAGTCTCCAATGAGCAGTTCTTC. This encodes CASSSGVSNEQFF.

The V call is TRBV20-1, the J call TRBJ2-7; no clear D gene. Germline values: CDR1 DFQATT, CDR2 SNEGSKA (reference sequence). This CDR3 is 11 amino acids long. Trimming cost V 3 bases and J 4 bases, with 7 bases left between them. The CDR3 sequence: CSASREYEQYF. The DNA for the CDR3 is TGCAGTGCTAGTAGGGAATACGAGCAGTACTTC.

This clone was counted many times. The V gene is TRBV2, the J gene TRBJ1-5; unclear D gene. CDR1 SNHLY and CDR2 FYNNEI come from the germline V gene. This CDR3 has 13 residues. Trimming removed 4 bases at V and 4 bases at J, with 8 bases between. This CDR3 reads CASSGQANQPQHF. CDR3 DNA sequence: TGTGCCAGCAGTGGCCAGGCGAATCAGCCCCAGCATTTT.

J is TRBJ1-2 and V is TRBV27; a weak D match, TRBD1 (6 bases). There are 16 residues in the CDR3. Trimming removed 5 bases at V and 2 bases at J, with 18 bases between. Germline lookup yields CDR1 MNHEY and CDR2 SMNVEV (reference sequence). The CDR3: CASSAGGGGKNYGYTF. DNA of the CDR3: TGTGCCAGCAGTGCGGGGGGCGGGGGAAAAAACTATGGCTACACCTTC.

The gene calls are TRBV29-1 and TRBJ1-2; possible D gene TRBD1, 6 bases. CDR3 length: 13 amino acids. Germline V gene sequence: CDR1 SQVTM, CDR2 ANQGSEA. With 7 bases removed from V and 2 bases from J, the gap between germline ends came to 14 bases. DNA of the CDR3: TGCAGCGCTACTCGGACAGAGAACTATGGCTACACCTTC. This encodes CSATRTENYGYTF.

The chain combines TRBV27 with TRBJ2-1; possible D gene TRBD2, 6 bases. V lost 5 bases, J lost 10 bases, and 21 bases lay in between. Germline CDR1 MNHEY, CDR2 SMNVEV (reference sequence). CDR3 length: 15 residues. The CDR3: CASSRTGDVLGEQFF. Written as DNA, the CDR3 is TGTGCCAGCAGTAGGACGGGAGACGTTTTAGGGGAGCAGTTCTTC.

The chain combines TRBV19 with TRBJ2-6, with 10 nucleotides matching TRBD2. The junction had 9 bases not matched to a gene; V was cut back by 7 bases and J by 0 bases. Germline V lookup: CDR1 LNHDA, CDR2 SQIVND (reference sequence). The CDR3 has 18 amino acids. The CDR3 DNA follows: TGTGCCAGTAATAGCGGGAGGCTTAAAATCTCTGGGGCCAACGTCCTGACTTTC. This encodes CASNSGRLKISGANVLTF.